This T cell receptor beta chain appears in the sequencing data of a study of cytomegalovirus exposure and HLA in healthy donors. General observations from the study: Immune exposure information comprised only CMV serostatus. Analyzed later, most CMV-associated TCR beta chains appeared HLA-restricted.

60 Vbeta and 13 Jbeta primers were used in PCR. Sequencing used immunoSEQ multiplex PCR; TCRdb keeps in-frame clones, though not all of them. Of 140,000 to 150,000 clones in the sample, about 80% are singletons; the top ten hold roughly 4.7%. At the time of sampling, donors were nominally healthy, though unrecorded immune exposures were likely. This clone was counted only a few times. Its antigen is currently unknown. Trimming took 0 bases from V and 4 from J, leaving 9 bases between them. The CDR3 sequence is 14 residues long. The germline gives CDR1 SGHTA, CDR2 FQGTGA. The material sequenced was PBMCs. The chain links TRBV7-3 to TRBJ1-1, with a tentative D call TRBD1 (6 bases). This sequence originates from a man between 35 and 55 years old in good health and CMV-seronegative. Here the CDR3 reads CASSLTRGATEAFF. The CDR3 region has the DNA TGTGCCAGCAGCTTAACTCGGGGGGCCACTGAAGCTTTCTTT.